The 18 T cell receptor beta chains presented below share a single source sample, sequenced in a study of OX40 agonist ivuxolimab in advanced cancers. The repertoire was sequenced with immunoSEQ multiplex PCR; TCRdb's copy has only in-frame clones and lacks some. This table holds around 80,000 clones, around 83% found once. The material was CD4+ or CD8+ T cells sorted from blood, obtained in a trial of the OX40 agonist ivuxolimab. The origin of the receptors is an adult with an advanced solid tumor such as melanoma, head and neck, liver or kidney cancer.

In nucleotides, the CDR3 is TGTGCCAGCAGTGAACGCGGGAGGACTGCAACTAATGAAAAACTGTTTTTT. Its protein is CASSERGRTATNEKLFF. J is TRBJ1-4 and V is TRBV2, with D unresolved. The CDR3 is 17 residues long. The ends were cut back, 2 bases at V and 0 bases at J, with 13 bases in the middle. CDR1 is SNHLY and CDR2 is FYNNEI in the germline V gene. The complete variable domain, with remaining parts taken from reference TRBV2 and TRBJ1-4, reads EPEVTQTPSHQVTQMGQEVILRCVPISNHLYFYWYRQILGQKVEFLVSFYNNEISEKSEIFDDQFSVERPDGSNFTLKIRSTKLEDSAMYFCASSERGRTATNEKLFFGSGTQLSVL.

CDR3: CASSEIVGDADSNQPQHF. The CDR3 region has the DNA TGTGCCAGCAGTGAAATAGTAGGGGACGCCGATAGCAATCAGCCCCAGCATTTT. This rearrangement joins TRBV2 to TRBJ1-5, with D perhaps TRBD1 (5 bases). Germline CDR1 is SNHLY and CDR2 is FYNNEI. CDR3 length equals 18 residues. Trimming took off 2 bases at V and 0 bases at J, with 17 bases between the two ends.

This clone was seen only once. This rearrangement joins TRBV2 to TRBJ2-7, with 9 bases that match TRBD1. Losses at the gene ends were 8 bases for V and 7 bases for J; bases not matched to a gene: 9. The CDR3 sequence is 13 residues long. CDR1 is SNHLY, CDR2 FYNNEI, per germline. The CDR3 DNA is TGTGCCAGCTCGGGACAGGGTAAAGGGGAGCAGTACTTC. Amino acids: CASSGQGKGEQYF.

This clone was recorded a few times. Other DNA sequences in this sample translate to the same CDR3. The chain employs TRBV19 and TRBJ2-2; possibly TRBD1 for D (5 bases). CDR1 and CDR2 (germline): LNHDA, SQIVND (reference sequence). This CDR3 is built from 14 residues. The V end lost 3 bases, the J end lost 2 bases, and 7 bases lay between the germline ends. CDR3 in DNA: TGTGCCAGTAGTATCCAGGGAAACACCGGGGAGCTGTTTTTT. It specifies CASSIQGNTGELFF.

The chain couples TRBV2 to TRBJ2-3; D not certain. Trimming stripped 2 bases from V and 2 bases from J, with 5 bases between. From germline, CDR1 is SNHLY and CDR2 FYNNEI. The CDR3 runs 13 residues. CDR3 sequence: CASSEPVTDTQYF. In DNA form, the CDR3 reads TGTGCCAGCAGTGAACCGGTCACAGATACGCAGTATTTT.

The chain's CDR3 is CASSIGQGNEKLFF. The CDR3, as DNA: TGTGCCAGTAGTATAGGACAGGGTAATGAAAAACTGTTTTTT. This chain uses TRBV19 with TRBJ1-4; TRBD1 agrees at 7 bases. CDR3 length: 14 amino acids. The V and J ends lost 1 base and 4 bases, in that order; junction bases with no gene match: 0. Germline lookup yields CDR1 LNHDA and CDR2 SQIVND (reference sequence).

As concerns this clone: One junction end disagrees with the germline gene, perhaps due to a read error. The genes are TRBV5-3 and TRBJ2-7; D may be TRBD2 (5 bases). TRBV5-3 is an ORF, with its function uncertain. The CDR3 is 14 amino acids. For the CDR3, the DNA is TGTGCCAGCAGCTTTATGGGTGGGGAGTACGAGCAGTACTTC. This gives the protein CASSFMGGEYEQYF.

This sequence joins TRBV28 and TRBJ2-1; 7 nucleotides match TRBD1. The germline V gene has CDR1 MDHEN and CDR2 SYDVKM. There are 14 residues in the CDR3. V dropped 5 bases and J dropped 4; count of bases not matched to a gene: 5. CDR3 sequence reads: CASSGGQLYNEQFF. CDR3 bases: TGTGCCAGCAGTGGGGGACAGTTATACAATGAGCAGTTCTTC.

V usage is TRBV5-5 and J usage is TRBJ2-7; a possible D gene is TRBD2 (5 bases). V was clipped by 4 bases and J by 4 bases, with 12 bases between them. The length of the CDR3 is 13 residues. Germline values: CDR1 SGHKS, CDR2 YYEKEE (reference sequence). Here the CDR3 reads CASSEFGEYEQYF. The CDR3 nucleotides are TGTGCCAGCAGCGAGTTCGGGGAGTACGAGCAGTACTTC.

The V and J genes are TRBV7-9 and TRBJ2-7; 7 nucleotides align to TRBD2. From germline, CDR1 is SEHNR and CDR2 FQNEAQ (reference sequence). The trim removed 5 bases at V and 5 bases at J, leaving 9 bases unmatched. The CDR3 has 14 residues. The chain's CDR3 is CASSPGRGGDEQYF. The CDR3, as DNA: TGTGCCAGCAGCCCTGGCCGGGGAGGGGACGAGCAGTACTTC.

The chain is built from TRBV2 and TRBJ1-4, with TRBD1 matching 7 bases. This CDR3 is 15 amino acids long. Germline CDR1 is SNHLY and CDR2 is FYNNEI. With 6 bases clipped from V and 8 bases from J, the junction kept 12 bases outside the gene matches. CDR3 in amino acids: CASRDPGTVGEKLFF. For the CDR3, the DNA is TGTGCCAGCAGGGACCCCGGGACAGTCGGAGAAAAACTGTTTTTT.

This chain joins TRBV5-1 and TRBJ1-4; 8 bases line up with TRBD1. The germline CDR1 and CDR2 sequences are SGHRS and YFSETQ. This CDR3 comprises 14 residues. J was trimmed by 8 bases and V by 4 bases; bases with no gene match: 7. The CDR3 DNA reads as TGCGCCAGCAGCCCACAGGGGGATAGGGAAAAACTGTTTTTT. Its translation is CASSPQGDREKLFF. Full variable domain (rest looked up from reference TRBV5-1 and TRBJ1-4): KAGVTQTPRYLIKTRGQQVTLSCSPISGHRSVSWYQQTPGQGLQFLFEYFSETQRNKGNFPGRFSGRQFSNSRSEMNVSTLELGDSALYLCASSPQGDREKLFFGSGTQLSVL.

The chain combines TRBV7-9 with TRBJ2-5, with 8 bases that match TRBD1. The CDR3 loop spans 14 amino acids. J lost 5 bases, V lost 1 base, and 3 bases had no gene match. Germline V gives CDR1 SEHNR, CDR2 FQNEAQ (reference sequence). The CDR3 coding sequence is TGTGCCAGCAGCTTAGGGACAGGGTCTGAGACCCAGTACTTC. It codes for CASSLGTGSETQYF. Full variable domain (remainder filled in from reference TRBV7-9 and TRBJ2-5): DTGVSQNPRHKITKRGQNVTFRCDPISEHNRLYWYRQTLGQGPEFLTYFQNEAQLEKSRLLSDRFSAERPKGSFSTLEIQRTEQGDSAMYLCASSLGTGSETQYFGPGTRLLVL.

The CDR3 spells CASSALAAEQFF. The CDR3, as DNA: TGTGCCAGCAGTGCGCTAGCAGCTGAGCAGTTCTTC. This sequence joins TRBV2 and TRBJ2-1; the D gene is possibly TRBD2 (5 bases). The CDR3 spans 12 residues. Germline CDR1 SNHLY, CDR2 FYNNEI. V was clipped by 4 bases and J by 9 bases, with 10 bases between them.

This clone was observed a handful of times. This sequence joins TRBV19 and TRBJ2-7; maybe TRBD2 (6 bases). V shed 4 bases and J shed 7 bases, with 14 bases lying between them. CDR1 and CDR2 from the germline V gene are LNHDA and SQIVND (reference sequence). This CDR3 comprises 13 residues. CDR3 coding DNA: TGTGCCAGTAGTAGCCAGTGGGGGGAAGAGCAGTACTTC. Translation gives CASSSQWGEEQYF.

The CDR3 spells CASIAGGITGELFF. The CDR3 DNA follows: TGTGCCAGCATAGCGGGGGGAATCACCGGGGAGCTGTTTTTT. This chain uses TRBV5-6 with TRBJ2-2, with 10 nucleotides matching TRBD2. CDR1 and CDR2 from the germline V gene are SGHDT and YYEEEE. CDR3 length equals 14 residues. V shed 6 bases and J 4 bases; nucleotides not matched to a gene: 3. Complete variable domain (other parts from reference TRBV5-6 and TRBJ2-2): DAGVTQSPTHLIKTRGQQVTLRCSPKSGHDTVSWYQQALGQGPQFIFQYYEEEERQRGNFPDRFSGHQFPNYSSELNVNALLLGDSALYLCASIAGGITGELFFGEGSRLTVL.

The chain is built from TRBV28 and TRBJ1-5, with D possibly matching TRBD1 (5 bases). Trimming left V 6 bases short and J 0 bases short, with 12 bases between. CDR3 length: 15 amino acids. Germline CDR1 is MDHEN and CDR2 is SYDVKM. The CDR3 sequence: CASRGTDYSNQPQHF. In nucleotides, the CDR3 is TGTGCCAGCAGGGGGACCGATTATAGCAATCAGCCCCAGCATTTT.

V and J are TRBV18 and TRBJ2-1; 10 bases match TRBD2. Germline lookup yields CDR1 KGHSH and CDR2 LQKENI. Germline trimming cut 10 bases from V and 6 bases from J; bases unmatched to any gene: 12. The CDR3 loop spans 15 amino acids. CDR3 residues: CATHGQGLATNEQFF. The CDR3 DNA reads as TGTGCCACCCACGGCCAGGGACTAGCGACCAATGAGCAGTTCTTC.